Listed below are T cell receptor beta chains from one sample, sequenced in a study of cytomegalovirus exposure and HLA in healthy donors. Data came from immunoSEQ multiplex PCR; TCRdb stores just in-frame clones and leaves some out. This sample has about 200,000 clones, with roughly 83% found just once. The source material was PBMCs. These receptors all come from a male donor in good health and CMV-seropositive. The CDR3 runs from the conserved cysteine through the conserved F or W. The D gene is left open where the match is weak. Size is omitted from some rows. Given values are once, few, many or a class for expanded clones.

D | J | V | length | size | CDR3 | DNA
TRBD1 | TRBJ2-5 | TRBV11-2 | 15 | - | CASSLTGAPQETQYF | TGTGCCAGCAGCTTGACAGGGGCCCCCCAAGAGACCCAGTACTTC
TRBD1 | TRBJ2-6 | TRBV25-1 | 16 | once | CASGRDRGRGANVLTF | TGTGCCAGCGGCCGGGACAGGGGGCGCGGGGCCAACGTCCTGACTTTC
- | TRBJ2-7 | TRBV18 | 13 | - | CASSAARSYEQYF | TGTGCCAGCTCGGCGGCTCGGTCCTACGAGCAGTACTTC
- | TRBJ2-7 | TRBV6-5 | 12 | - | CASSDTAYEQYF | TGTGCCAGCAGTGACACAGCCTACGAGCAGTACTTC
TRBD2 | TRBJ2-1 | TRBV4-3 | 12 | - | CASSLPGGDQFF | TGCGCCAGCAGCCTCCCTGGGGGGGACCAGTTCTTC
- | TRBJ2-7 | TRBV15 | 12 | - | CATSRPGYEQYF | TGTGCCACCAGCAGGCCAGGGTACGAGCAGTACTTC
TRBD1 | TRBJ1-2 | TRBV4-1 | 15 | - | CASSQDRGVNYGYTF | TGCGCCAGCAGCCAGGACAGGGGGGTTAACTATGGCTACACCTTC
- | TRBJ2-2 | TRBV5-4 | 16 | - | CASSSNVRHLTGELFF | TGTGCCAGCAGCTCAAACGTTCGACATCTCACCGGGGAGCTGTTTTTT
TRBD2 | TRBJ2-1 | TRBV5-6 | 18 | once | CASSPGLAGGDSYNEQFF | TGTGCCAGCAGCCCTGGACTAGCGGGGGGCGACTCCTACAATGAGCAGTTCTTC
TRBD1 | TRBJ2-7 | TRBV9 | 13 | - | CASSADRDHEQYF | TGTGCCAGCAGCGCGGACAGGGACCACGAGCAGTACTTC
- | TRBJ1-5 | TRBV30 | 13 | - | CAWSLQENQPQHF | TGTGCCTGGAGTCTACAGGAAAATCAGCCCCAGCATTTT
- | TRBJ1-2 | TRBV2 | 14 | - | CASAGIPSNYGYTF | TGTGCCAGCGCCGGGATTCCTTCGAACTATGGCTACACCTTC
- | TRBJ2-7 | TRBV28 | 12 | - | CATRLSRYEQYF | TGTGCCACCAGACTTTCCCGCTACGAACAGTACTTC
- | TRBJ2-7 | TRBV6-5 | 14 | - | CASRLTGVSYEQYF | TGTGCCAGCAGACTGACAGGAGTCTCCTACGAGCAGTACTTC
- | TRBJ2-7 | TRBV18 | 14 | once | CASSPLDRSYEQYF | TGTGCCAGCTCACCACTAGACAGGTCCTACGAGCAGTACTTC
TRBD1 | TRBJ2-7 | TRBV27 | 15 | - | CASSFGTGRPYEQYF | TGTGCCAGCAGTTTTGGGACAGGGCGACCCTACGAGCAGTACTTC
TRBD2 | TRBJ2-1 | TRBV4-3 | 17 | - | CASSQVLAGGAHFEQFF | TGCGCCAGCAGCCAGGTACTAGCCGGGGGGGCTCATTTTGAGCAGTTCTTC
TRBD1 | TRBJ1-5 | TRBV28 | 14 | once | CASGYRGDNQPQHF | TGTGCCAGCGGATACAGGGGAGACAATCAGCCCCAGCATTTT
TRBD1 | TRBJ1-2 | TRBV9 | 16 | - | CASSPTGGPPFYGYTF | TGTGCCAGCAGCCCAACAGGGGGCCCTCCTTTCTATGGCTACACCTTC
- | TRBJ2-1 | TRBV7-3 | 11 | - | CASSSGWEQFF | TGTGCCAGCAGCTCGGGTTGGGAGCAGTTCTTC